The T cell receptor beta chain described here comes from a study of cytomegalovirus exposure and HLA in healthy donors. Study details: Roughly 85 million unique TCRs from HLA-typed donors were held in an early release of data. Study-wide results and limits: One later analysis reportedly identified an Asian-associated ancestry cluster that showed fewer N-insertions than the roughly 720-donor mean.

Notes on this clone: The target antigen is unknown.

The PCR used 60 Vbeta and 13 Jbeta primers. The repertoire was sequenced with immunoSEQ multiplex PCR; TCRdb's copy has only in-frame clones and lacks some. Among approximately 150,000 clones, around 78% were seen once, and the ten largest hold 0.95% to 1.1%. Trimming stripped 1 base from V and 2 bases from J, with 5 bases between. The CDR3 spans 12 residues. Per germline, CDR1 SQVTM and CDR2 ANQGSEA. The rearrangement uses TRBV29-1 and TRBJ2-5; D not resolved. The receptor was derived from a woman aged 40 to 50 in good health and CMV-seronegative. The sequenced material came from PBMCs. The CDR3 DNA reads as TGCAGCGTTGAAGTCAGTCAAGAGACCCAGTACTTC. This gives the protein CSVEVSQETQYF.